A single sample is the source of the 5 T cell receptor beta chains below, sequenced in a study of cytomegalovirus exposure and HLA in healthy donors (TCRdb year 2017). Libraries were prepared through the immunoSEQ multiplex PCR assay. For the multiplex PCR, a mixture combining 60 forward primers for TCR Vbeta segments and 13 reverse primers for TCR Jbeta segments was used. Not all clones reach the TCRdb copy of this immuneACCESS table, which keeps in-frame sequences only. Checked studies attribute under half of the gap to unresolved V genes and leave the rest unexplained. The sample table lists about 110,000 clones, roughly 79% of them with a count of one. In total, the top ten clones hold about 7.7% of the sample. What was sequenced was PBMCs. The receptor set was obtained from a woman aged 45-65 years in good health and CMV-seropositive.

A few counts support this clone. V and J are TRBV9 and TRBJ1-2; D perhaps matches TRBD1 (6 bases). CDR1 is SGDLS and CDR2 is YYNGEE in the germline V gene. V was clipped by 4 bases and J by 8 bases, with 21 bases between them. There are 15 residues in the CDR3. The CDR3 is CASSPPGGAVSGYTF. CDR3 DNA: TGTGCCAGCAGCCCACCTGGGGGGGCAGTATCCGGCTACACCTTC.

J is TRBJ2-1 and V is TRBV9; D unresolved. The CDR3 has 14 amino acids. The ends were cut back, 3 bases at V and 5 bases at J, with 12 bases in the middle. CDR1 and CDR2 from the germline V gene are SGDLS and YYNGEE. CDR3 sequence (DNA): TGTGCCAGCAGCGCAAGTAGCCGGAACAATGAGCAGTTCTTC. Protein product: CASSASSRNNEQFF.

This chain joins TRBV6-5 and TRBJ2-7; TRBD1 matches 8 bases. This CDR3 is 15 amino acids long. J lost 6 bases, V lost 0 bases, and 7 bases had no gene match. Germline loops: CDR1 MNHEY, CDR2 SVGAGI. CDR3 nucleotide sequence: TGTGCCAGCAGTTACTCCCGGACAGGGTCATTCGAGCAGTACTTC. It specifies CASSYSRTGSFEQYF.

This chain links TRBV19 with TRBJ1-1; the match to TRBD1 covers 7 bases. Germline-derived CDR1 and CDR2 are LNHDA and SQIVND (reference sequence). CDR3 length: 18 residues. V was clipped by 10 bases and J by 2 bases; unmatched bases: 22. CDR3 sequence reads: CATNPRQGLFQLNTEAFF. CDR3 DNA sequence: TGTGCCACAAACCCTCGACAGGGTCTGTTTCAGCTTAACACTGAAGCTTTCTTT.

The rearrangement uses TRBV10-3 and TRBJ2-1; tentatively, D is TRBD1 (5 bases). The CDR3 is 15 residues long. Germline lookup yields CDR1 ENHRY and CDR2 SYGVKD. V lost 4 bases and J lost 3, with 13 bases in between. The CDR3, as DNA: TGTGCCATCAGTGTGGGGCAGAGCCTCTACAATGAGCAGTTCTTC. This encodes CAISVGQSLYNEQFF.